This T cell receptor (beta chain) appears in the sequencing data of a study of regulatory T cells in long-lasting Graves disease. V was clipped by 3 bases and J by 2 bases, with 7 bases between them. Germline V gene lookup returns CDR1 SGHAT and CDR2 FQNNGV. The CDR3 covers 13 residues. Time point given: newly diagnosed GD, antithyroid drugs for less than 3 months. With RNA extracted from PBMCs as input, the TCR library was made. Building of the TCR beta libraries involved iRepertoire HTBI primers and Arm-PCR of CDR3 regions. TCRdb redid the calling of the multiplex PCR reads with MiXCR, one entry per CDR3 protein. Of 550,000 or so distinct CDR3 sequences listed, around 12% are singletons. This clonotype was seen only a few times. The antigen remains unidentified. Study results and caveats: Newly diagnosed disease favored TRBV20-1 and TRBJ2-1 over persistent disease.

In addition, the sample was reused for a study of T cells in Graves' hyperthyroidism and ophthalmopathy. That paper notes: The diagnostic basis comprised clinical symptoms, serum thyroxine and TRAb, thyroid ultrasound and orbital computed tomography.

The clonotype originates from a woman in her twenties or thirties with Graves disease. The chain couples TRBV11-2 to TRBJ2-5; D remains ambiguous. The input for sequencing was peripheral blood mononuclear cells (PBMCs), taken at new diagnosis, from a patient treated with antithyroid drugs. The CDR3 coding sequence is TGTGCCAGCAGCTTTGGGATACAAGAGACCCAGTACTTC. It encodes CASSFGIQETQYF. Full variable domain (missing parts from reference TRBV11-2 and TRBJ2-5): EAGVAQSPRYKIIEKRQSVAFWCNPISGHATLYWYQQILGQGPKLLIQFQNNGVVDDSQLPKDRFSAERLKGVDSTLKIQPAKLEDSAVYLCASSFGIQETQYFGPGTRLLVL.